These T cell receptor beta chains were read from a single sample in a study of blood T cells in healthy people across ages. TCRdb re-called the 5' RACE reads with MiXCR, one entry per CDR3 protein. The repertoire includes under 800,000 distinct CDR3 sequences, under 25% of them detected once, and under 4% sits in the top ten. The material sequenced was blood. These receptors originate from a man aged 65 to 85 in good health. Both conserved end residues are part of each CDR3. The order of the fields is CDR3 protein, V gene, J gene.

CASSYRLVNTDTQYF,TRBV6-6,TRBJ2-3
CARSENYEQYF,TRBV30,TRBJ2-7
CASSEPRGQANEKLFF,TRBV10-2,TRBJ1-4
CASRTANLGETQYF,TRBV6-2/TRBV6-3,TRBJ2-5
CASSTQGYNEQFF,TRBV6-5,TRBJ2-1
CASSLMDRETQYF,TRBV5-1,TRBJ2-5
CASSPPASGSYEQYF,TRBV6-5,TRBJ2-7
CATSDEGRDIYNEQFF,TRBV24-1,TRBJ2-1
CASSLRTGGLSPLHF,TRBV14,TRBJ1-6
CSAGLTAGGAKNIQYF,TRBV29-1,TRBJ2-4
CASNEDRGYGQYF,TRBV2,TRBJ2-7
CASSLVSKPGANVLTF,TRBV5-6,TRBJ2-6
CASSFAENYGYTF,TRBV12-3/TRBV12-4,TRBJ1-2
CSVEGWTKSTDTQYF,TRBV29-1,TRBJ2-3